These T cell receptor beta chains were read from a single sample in a study of identifying expanded T cells in peripheral blood. Some clones are missing from TCRdb's copy, which holds only in-frame ones; the method was immunoSEQ multiplex PCR. The data hold about 130,000 clones, with 86% observed a single time. Sequenced sample: blood. These receptors all come from a person aged 18 to 69 in good health. CDR3s include the opening cysteine and the closing phenylalanine or tryptophan. Each record gives: V gene, D gene, J gene, clone size, CDR3 DNA, CDR3 protein. The D gene is left open where the match is weak. Clone size is given for some rows only: seen once, a few or many times, or a class if the clone is expanded.

V gene: TRBV19; D gene: TRBD2; J gene: TRBJ2-1; clone size: NA; CDR3 DNA: TGTGCCAGTAGTTCTTCTAGCGGGAGTGATTACAATGAGCAGTTCTTC; CDR3 protein: CASSSSSGSDYNEQFF
V gene: TRBV9; D gene: NA; J gene: TRBJ1-3; clone size: NA; CDR3 DNA: TGTGCCAGCAGCGTAGTAGGGACTGGAAACACCATATATTTT; CDR3 protein: CASSVVGTGNTIYF
V gene: TRBV10-1; D gene: NA; J gene: TRBJ2-4; clone size: NA; CDR3 DNA: TGCGCCAGCAGTGAGGGCTTGGGCCTAGCCAAAAACATTCAGTACTTC; CDR3 protein: CASSEGLGLAKNIQYF
V gene: TRBV7-3; D gene: NA; J gene: TRBJ1-1; clone size: NA; CDR3 DNA: TGTGCCAGCAGATGGACAGTTAACACTGAAGCTTTCTTT; CDR3 protein: CASRWTVNTEAFF
V gene: TRBV7-9; D gene: TRBD1; J gene: TRBJ2-7; clone size: NA; CDR3 DNA: TGTGCCAGCAGCTTAGGACAGGGGGCCTACGAGCAGTACTTC; CDR3 protein: CASSLGQGAYEQYF
V gene: TRBV27; D gene: TRBD1; J gene: TRBJ2-3; clone size: NA; CDR3 DNA: TGTGCCAGCAGGACCGGGACAGTCCTTGTAGGGGTTAGCACAGATACGCAGTATTTT; CDR3 protein: CASRTGTVLVGVSTDTQYF
V gene: TRBV7-3; D gene: NA; J gene: TRBJ2-7; clone size: NA; CDR3 DNA: TGTGCCAGCAGCTTAAATCTAGGAGGAAACCAACGCTACGAGCAGTACTTC; CDR3 protein: CASSLNLGGNQRYEQYF
V gene: TRBV14; D gene: NA; J gene: TRBJ1-2; clone size: NA; CDR3 DNA: TGTGCCAGCAGCCCGGGACTCCTAGACGGCTACACCTTC; CDR3 protein: CASSPGLLDGYTF
V gene: TRBV2; D gene: NA; J gene: TRBJ2-3; clone size: NA; CDR3 DNA: TGTGCCAGCAGTGACTGGGGCGGAGGCACAGATACGCAGTATTTT; CDR3 protein: CASSDWGGGTDTQYF
V gene: TRBV7-2; D gene: TRBD2; J gene: TRBJ2-7; clone size: NA; CDR3 DNA: TGTGCCAGCAGCTTCTCTAGCGGGGTTAGCTACGAGCAGTACTTC; CDR3 protein: CASSFSSGVSYEQYF
V gene: TRBV28; D gene: TRBD1; J gene: TRBJ2-3; clone size: NA; CDR3 DNA: TGTGCCAGCAGTCGACAGGGGACCACAGATACGCAGTATTTT; CDR3 protein: CASSRQGTTDTQYF
V gene: TRBV11-2; D gene: NA; J gene: TRBJ2-3; clone size: NA; CDR3 DNA: TGTGCCAGCAGCTTAGTCCTGGGGACGCAGTATTTT; CDR3 protein: CASSLVLGTQYF
V gene: TRBV19; D gene: TRBD1; J gene: TRBJ1-1; clone size: few; CDR3 DNA: TGTGCCAGTAGTACTGGACAGGGTCGGTACACTGAAGCTTTCTTT; CDR3 protein: CASSTGQGRYTEAFF
V gene: TRBV7-6; D gene: NA; J gene: TRBJ2-5; clone size: NA; CDR3 DNA: TGTGCCAGCAGCTCTAGCGACGGACGGGTAGAGACCCAGTACTTC; CDR3 protein: CASSSSDGRVETQYF
V gene: TRBV6-5; D gene: NA; J gene: TRBJ1-6; clone size: NA; CDR3 DNA: TGTGCCAGCAGTTTCGGGACCGGCGGGAATTCACCCCTCCACTTT; CDR3 protein: CASSFGTGGNSPLHF
V gene: TRBV19; D gene: NA; J gene: TRBJ2-1; clone size: NA; CDR3 DNA: TGTGCCAGTACAAACGCAGGGGACGAGCAGTTCTTC; CDR3 protein: CASTNAGDEQFF
V gene: TRBV19; D gene: TRBD1; J gene: TRBJ1-5; clone size: NA; CDR3 DNA: TGTGCCAGCAGCGAGTCGGGACAGGGGTACAATCAGCCCCAGCATTTT; CDR3 protein: CASSESGQGYNQPQHF
V gene: TRBV2; D gene: NA; J gene: TRBJ1-5; clone size: NA; CDR3 DNA: TGTGCCAGCAGTGAAGCGCTTCAGAGGGGCCATCAGCCCCAGCATTTT; CDR3 protein: CASSEALQRGHQPQHF
V gene: TRBV2; D gene: TRBD1; J gene: TRBJ2-1; clone size: NA; CDR3 DNA: TGTGCCAGCAGTGAATGGGGACAGGGGGCAGTCAATGAGCAGTTCTTC; CDR3 protein: CASSEWGQGAVNEQFF
V gene: TRBV9; D gene: TRBD1; J gene: TRBJ2-3; clone size: NA; CDR3 DNA: TGTGCCAGCAGCCGACCGACAGGGCCCACAGATACGCAGTATTTT; CDR3 protein: CASSRPTGPTDTQYF
V gene: TRBV28; D gene: NA; J gene: TRBJ2-2; clone size: NA; CDR3 DNA: TGTGCCAGCTACACCGGAAACACCGGGGAGCTGTTTTTT; CDR3 protein: CASYTGNTGELFF
V gene: TRBV15; D gene: NA; J gene: TRBJ2-5; clone size: NA; CDR3 DNA: TGTGCCACCAGCAGAGATGTGAGTCCGGCGGAGACCCAGTACTTC; CDR3 protein: CATSRDVSPAETQYF
V gene: TRBV28; D gene: TRBD1; J gene: TRBJ2-7; clone size: NA; CDR3 DNA: TGTGCCCACTGGGCATCCGGGACAGGGGGCGGGTACGAGCAGTACTTC; CDR3 protein: CAHWASGTGGGYEQYF
V gene: TRBV21-1; D gene: NA; J gene: TRBJ1-5; clone size: NA; CDR3 DNA: TGTGCCAGCAGCAAGGGACAGAGGAATCAGCCCCAGCATTTT; CDR3 protein: CASSKGQRNQPQHF
V gene: TRBV19; D gene: NA; J gene: TRBJ1-5; clone size: NA; CDR3 DNA: TGTGCCAGTGAATGGGGGGCGAGCAATCAGCCCCAGCATTTT; CDR3 protein: CASEWGASNQPQHF
V gene: TRBV6-6; D gene: NA; J gene: TRBJ2-7; clone size: NA; CDR3 DNA: TGTGCCAGCAGTTCCGGGCCGAGGGGCTCCTACGAGCAGTACTTC; CDR3 protein: CASSSGPRGSYEQYF
V gene: TRBV28; D gene: NA; J gene: TRBJ1-5; clone size: NA; CDR3 DNA: TGTGCCAGCAGCCCGGATCAGCCCCAGCATTTT; CDR3 protein: CASSPDQPQHF
V gene: TRBV7-3; D gene: NA; J gene: TRBJ2-5; clone size: NA; CDR3 DNA: TGTGCCAGCAGCTTAGGTGCGGGTTCCGGTGGAGAGACCCAGTACTTC; CDR3 protein: CASSLGAGSGGETQYF
V gene: TRBV6-5; D gene: TRBD2; J gene: TRBJ2-7; clone size: NA; CDR3 DNA: TGTGCCAGCAGTCGCACTAGCGGGGGGGCCTACGAGCAGTACTTC; CDR3 protein: CASSRTSGGAYEQYF
V gene: TRBV23-1; D gene: NA; J gene: TRBJ2-7; clone size: NA; CDR3 DNA: TGCGCCAGCAGTCTAGGCCGAGGTTGCAGGGACTACGAGCAGTACTTC; CDR3 protein: CASSLGRGCRDYEQYF
V gene: TRBV19; D gene: NA; J gene: TRBJ2-1; clone size: once; CDR3 DNA: TGTGCCAGTAGTATTTTGTTTGAGCAGTTCTTC; CDR3 protein: CASSILFEQFF
V gene: TRBV30; D gene: NA; J gene: TRBJ1-4; clone size: NA; CDR3 DNA: TGTGCCTGGAGCCTCCCAGGGACCCGTAATGAAAAACTGTTTTTT; CDR3 protein: CAWSLPGTRNEKLFF
V gene: TRBV11-2; D gene: TRBD2; J gene: TRBJ2-2; clone size: NA; CDR3 DNA: TGTGCCAGCGCGCGGGGGTATGGAGCCGGGGAGCTGTTTTTT; CDR3 protein: CASARGYGAGELFF
V gene: TRBV9; D gene: NA; J gene: TRBJ2-5; clone size: NA; CDR3 DNA: TGTGCCAGCAGCGCGACGGGTCGCCAAGAGACCCAGTACTTC; CDR3 protein: CASSATGRQETQYF
V gene: TRBV7-2; D gene: TRBD1; J gene: TRBJ1-4; clone size: NA; CDR3 DNA: TGTGCCGTCCAGGGACAGCCTAATGAAAAACTGTTTTTT; CDR3 protein: CAVQGQPNEKLFF
V gene: TRBV9; D gene: NA; J gene: TRBJ2-3; clone size: NA; CDR3 DNA: TGTGCCAGCAGCGTAGATCAGGAAGTTCCGACGCAGTATTTT; CDR3 protein: CASSVDQEVPTQYF
V gene: TRBV6-5; D gene: TRBD1; J gene: TRBJ1-2; clone size: once; CDR3 DNA: TGTGCCAGCAGAGGGACAGTCCAAGTTAACTATGGCTACACCTTC; CDR3 protein: CASRGTVQVNYGYTF
V gene: TRBV27; D gene: TRBD2; J gene: TRBJ2-3; clone size: NA; CDR3 DNA: TGTGCCAGCAGACTACTAGCGGGAGAAATGGGTACGCAGTATTTT; CDR3 protein: CASRLLAGEMGTQYF
V gene: TRBV5-6; D gene: NA; J gene: TRBJ2-7; clone size: once; CDR3 DNA: TGTGCCAGCAGATACCAGGGGTACGAGCAGTACTTC; CDR3 protein: CASRYQGYEQYF
V gene: TRBV5-4; D gene: NA; J gene: TRBJ2-1; clone size: once; CDR3 DNA: TGTGCCAGCAGCTTGGATGTCGGGGGGCTGGCCAATGAGCAGTTCTTC; CDR3 protein: CASSLDVGGLANEQFF
V gene: TRBV7-3; D gene: NA; J gene: TRBJ2-3; clone size: NA; CDR3 DNA: TGTGCCAGCAGCCCCAGTCGGGGTCGCACAGATACGCAGTATTTT; CDR3 protein: CASSPSRGRTDTQYF